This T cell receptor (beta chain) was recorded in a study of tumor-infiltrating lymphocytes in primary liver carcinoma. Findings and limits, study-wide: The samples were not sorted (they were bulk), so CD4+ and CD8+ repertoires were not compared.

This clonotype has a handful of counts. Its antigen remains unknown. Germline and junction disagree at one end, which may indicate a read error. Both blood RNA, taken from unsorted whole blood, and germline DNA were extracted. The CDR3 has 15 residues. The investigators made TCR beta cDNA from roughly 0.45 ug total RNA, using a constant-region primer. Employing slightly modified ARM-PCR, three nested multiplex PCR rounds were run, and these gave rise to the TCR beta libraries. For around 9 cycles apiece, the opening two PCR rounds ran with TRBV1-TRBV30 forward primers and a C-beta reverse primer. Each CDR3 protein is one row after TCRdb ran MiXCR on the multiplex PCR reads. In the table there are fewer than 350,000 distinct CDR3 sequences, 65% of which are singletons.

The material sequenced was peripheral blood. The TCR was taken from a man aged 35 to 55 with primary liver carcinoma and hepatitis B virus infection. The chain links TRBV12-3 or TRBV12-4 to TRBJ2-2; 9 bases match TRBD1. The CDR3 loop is CARSLGTGSTGELFF. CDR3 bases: TGTGCCAGAAGTTTAGGGACAGGGAGCACCGGGGAACTGTTTTTT.